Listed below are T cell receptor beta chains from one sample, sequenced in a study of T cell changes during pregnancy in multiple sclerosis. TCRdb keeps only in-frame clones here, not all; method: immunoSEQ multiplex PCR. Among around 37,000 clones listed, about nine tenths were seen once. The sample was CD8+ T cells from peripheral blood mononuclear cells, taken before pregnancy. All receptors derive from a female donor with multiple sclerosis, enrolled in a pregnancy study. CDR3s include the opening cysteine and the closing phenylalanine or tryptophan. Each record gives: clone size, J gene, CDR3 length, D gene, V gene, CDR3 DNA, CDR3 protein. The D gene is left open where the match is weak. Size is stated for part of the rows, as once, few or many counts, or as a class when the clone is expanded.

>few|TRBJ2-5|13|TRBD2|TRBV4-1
TGCGCCAGCTCACCAGCGGGAGTTGAGACCCAGTACTTC
CASSPAGVETQYF
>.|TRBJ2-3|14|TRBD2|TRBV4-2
TGTGCCAGCAGCCAAGGAGCGGGAGGGGATACGCAGTATTTT
CASSQGAGGDTQYF
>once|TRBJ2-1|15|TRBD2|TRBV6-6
TGTGCCAGCAGTTACGATAGCGGGAGAACTGGTGAGCAGTTCTTC
CASSYDSGRTGEQFF
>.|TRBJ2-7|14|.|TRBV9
TGTGCCAGCAGCGTAGCAGGGTCCCCCTACGAGCAGTACTTC
CASSVAGSPYEQYF
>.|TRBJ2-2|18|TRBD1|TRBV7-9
TGTGCCAGCAGCTTAGGCAGGGGGCCCCCTCCGAACACCGGGGAGCTGTTTTTT
CASSLGRGPPPNTGELFF
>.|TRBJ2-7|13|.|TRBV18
TGTGCCAGCTCACCCTTTGGCAGCTACGAGCAGTACTTC
CASSPFGSYEQYF
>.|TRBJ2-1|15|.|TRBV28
TGTGCCAGCAGTTTATATCAGGCAGGTCGCAATGAGCAGTTCTTC
CASSLYQAGRNEQFF
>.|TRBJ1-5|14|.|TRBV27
TGTGCCAGCTCCCTCGTGGAGGGCAATCAGCCCCAGCATTTT
CASSLVEGNQPQHF
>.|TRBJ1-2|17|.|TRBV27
TGTGCCAGCAGTACACAGGATTTGGCAACTAACCACTATGGCTACACCTTC
CASSTQDLATNHYGYTF
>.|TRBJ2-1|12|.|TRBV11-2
TGTGCCAGCAGCTACCCCGGCAGGGGCAAGTTCTTC
CASSYPGRGKFF
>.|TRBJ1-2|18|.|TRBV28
TGTGCCAGCAGTTTTCCCTTATACAGGGACGGGTTTTACTATGGCTACACCTTC
CASSFPLYRDGFYYGYTF
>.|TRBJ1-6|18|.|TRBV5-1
TGCGCCAGCAGCCAAATTCGACACAGGACGGAGACTTATTCACCCCTCCACTTT
CASSQIRHRTETYSPLHF
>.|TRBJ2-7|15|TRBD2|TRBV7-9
TGTGCCAGCACCGATAAGAGCGGGGCCTCCTACGAGCAGTACTTC
CASTDKSGASYEQYF
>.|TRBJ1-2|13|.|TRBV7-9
TGTGCCGGGGGGGACACCCTGTCCTATGGCTACACCTTC
CAGGDTLSYGYTF
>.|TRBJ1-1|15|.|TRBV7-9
TGTGCCAGCAGCCCCCCAACCGGGGTCCCGACTGAAGCTTTCTTT
CASSPPTGVPTEAFF
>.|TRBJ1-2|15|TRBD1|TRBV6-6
TGTGCCAGCAGTTACTTTGCAGGGGGCGACTATGGCTACACCTTC
CASSYFAGGDYGYTF
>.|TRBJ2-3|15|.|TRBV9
TGTGCCAGCAGCGTTGAGGGGACTAGCACAGATACGCAGTATTTT
CASSVEGTSTDTQYF
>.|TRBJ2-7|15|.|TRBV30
TGTGCCTGGATGAGTCAGGCCACCTATCCATACGAGCAGTACTTC
CAWMSQATYPYEQYF
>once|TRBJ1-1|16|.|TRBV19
TGTGCCAGTAGATCCGAAGAGGGTCTTCGGTACACTGAAGCTTTCTTT
CASRSEEGLRYTEAFF
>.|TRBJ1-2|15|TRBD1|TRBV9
TGTGCCAGCAGCGTAGGTGGGACAGGGTCATCTGGCTACACCTTC
CASSVGGTGSSGYTF
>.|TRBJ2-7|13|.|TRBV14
TGTGCCAGCAGCCAAGAGGGGAGGGGGGAGCAGTACTTC
CASSQEGRGEQYF
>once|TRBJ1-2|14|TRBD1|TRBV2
TGTGCCAGACAGGGGAGTGGACTACGCTATGGCTACACCTTC
CARQGSGLRYGYTF
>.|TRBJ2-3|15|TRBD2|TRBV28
TGTGCCAGCACCAAGGGGAGGGCCACCACAGATACGCAGTATTTT
CASTKGRATTDTQYF
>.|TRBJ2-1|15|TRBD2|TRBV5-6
TGTGCCAGCAGCCCGCCAAGCGGGGGATACAATGAGCAGTTCTTC
CASSPPSGGYNEQFF
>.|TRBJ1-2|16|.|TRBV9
TGTGCCAGCAGCGTTAGCCGAAGTGAGGCTAACTATGGCTACACCTTC
CASSVSRSEANYGYTF
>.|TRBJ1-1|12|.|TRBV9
TGTGCCAGCAGCGTAGGAGGCAGAGAAGCTTTCTTT
CASSVGGREAFF
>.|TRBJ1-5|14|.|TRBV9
TGTGCCAGCAGCACGGCGGGGGCGAATCAGCCCCAGCATTTT
CASSTAGANQPQHF
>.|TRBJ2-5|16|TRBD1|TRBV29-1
TGCAGCGTTGAATTTAGAAAACAGGGGCACCAAGAGACCCAGTACTTC
CSVEFRKQGHQETQYF
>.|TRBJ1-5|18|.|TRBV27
TGTGCCAGCACCTACGCGGGAGGGTTGCCTTATAGCAATCAGCCCCAGCATTTT
CASTYAGGLPYSNQPQHF
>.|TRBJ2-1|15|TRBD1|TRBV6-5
TGTGCCAGCAGGGACAGGGGGCGCTGGGACAATGAGCAGTTCTTC
CASRDRGRWDNEQFF
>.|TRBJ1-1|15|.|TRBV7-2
TGTGCCAGCAGCTTATCCCAGGCGAGGGACACTGAAGCTTTCTTT
CASSLSQARDTEAFF
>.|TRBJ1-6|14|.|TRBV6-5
TGTGCCAGCAGGAACCGGGACAACAATTCACCCCTCCACTTT
CASRNRDNNSPLHF